One and the same sample provided the 24 T cell receptor beta chains below, sequenced in a study of blood T cell repertoires in COVID-19. Only in-frame clones appear in the TCRdb table, and some are missing; sequencing was by immunoSEQ multiplex PCR. Of about 220,000 clones listed, 75% to 85% are singletons. Sequencing used peripheral blood. The receptors shown here come from a woman in her seventies with COVID-19, enrolled during active disease.

This rearrangement joins TRBV12-3 or TRBV12-4 to TRBJ2-7; D is unclear. V shed 5 bases and J shed 3 bases, with 11 bases lying between them. The CDR3 has 13 amino acids. In DNA, the CDR3 is TGTGCCAGCAGTCGCAGTCGAGGCTACGAGCAGTACTTC. It specifies CASSRSRGYEQYF.

The genes are TRBV10-3 and TRBJ1-1; the match to TRBD1 covers 7 bases. The V and J ends lost 6 bases and 1 base, in that order; junction bases with no gene match: 5. Germline lookup yields CDR1 ENHRY and CDR2 SYGVKD. This CDR3 spans 14 amino acids. CDR3 coding DNA: TGTGCCATCAGCCCCACAGGGGAGAACACTGAAGCTTTCTTT. It is translated as CAISPTGENTEAFF.

V usage is TRBV29-1 and J usage is TRBJ2-7; 9 bases are shared with TRBD2. Germline lookup yields CDR1 SQVTM and CDR2 ANQGSEA. V dropped 4 bases and J dropped 3; count of bases not matched to a gene: 4. This CDR3 is built from 13 residues. This chain's CDR3 is CSVGSGGSYEQYF. DNA of the CDR3: TGCAGCGTTGGGAGCGGGGGGAGCTACGAGCAGTACTTC.

The gene calls are TRBV7-9 and TRBJ2-1, with 12 bases fitting TRBD1. V lost 5 bases, J lost 7 bases, and 6 bases stayed unmatched. Germline CDR1 SEHNR, CDR2 FQNEAQ (reference sequence). CDR3 length: 15 amino acids. CDR3 bases: TGTGCCAGCAGCCCCGGGACAGGGGGCTTGAATGAGCAGTTCTTC. It encodes CASSPGTGGLNEQFF.

V usage is TRBV7-8 and J usage is TRBJ1-1; D unclear. Deletions cut 1 base from V and 10 bases from J, with 7 bases between. CDR1 is SGHVS, CDR2 FQNEAQ, per germline. This CDR3 spans 11 amino acids. The CDR3 reads CASSLEARAFF. The DNA of the CDR3 is TGTGCCAGCAGCTTAGAAGCGCGAGCTTTCTTT.

The V and J genes are TRBV3-1 (or the pseudogene TRBV3-2) and TRBJ1-4, with D uncertain. The ends were cut back, 7 bases at V and 2 bases at J, with 17 bases in the middle. The CDR3 contains 16 residues. Germline V CDR1 and CDR2: LGHDT, YNNKEL (reference sequence). This CDR3 is CASTHFGSGTNEKLFF. The CDR3 DNA reads TGTGCCAGCACCCATTTCGGGTCCGGGACTAATGAAAAACTGTTTTTT.

In its sample, this clone was seen a few times. The rearrangement links TRBV5-5 to TRBJ2-1; D is undetermined. The CDR3 is made up of 15 amino acids. V was clipped by 4 bases and J by 1 base, with 12 bases between them. Germline CDR1 is SGHKS and CDR2 is YYEKEE (reference sequence). Written as DNA, the CDR3 is TGTGCCAGCAGCGGAATGACAAGTTCCTACAATGAGCAGTTCTTC. It is translated as CASSGMTSSYNEQFF.

The J gene is TRBJ1-1, the V gene TRBV20-1, with D possibly being TRBD1 (5 bases). The V gene's germline CDR1 is DFQATT and CDR2 SNEGSKA (reference sequence). The CDR3 length is 11 residues. V was pared by 8 bases and J by 6 bases, with 13 bases between. The chain's CDR3 is CSSIYRSEAFF. CDR3 nucleotides: TGCAGTTCGATTTACAGGTCTGAAGCTTTCTTT.

The rearrangement uses TRBV25-1 and TRBJ2-7; D perhaps matches TRBD1 (6 bases). This CDR3 comprises 14 residues. The V gene's germline CDR1 is MGHDK and CDR2 SYGVNS. V was clipped by 5 bases and J by 2 bases, with 13 bases between them. The CDR3: CASSKTGGAYEQYF. CDR3 sequence (DNA): TGTGCCAGCAGTAAGACAGGAGGCGCCTACGAGCAGTACTTC.

This chain connects TRBV14 to TRBJ2-3, with D unresolved. Looked up from germline, CDR1 is SGHDN and CDR2 is FVKESK. V shed 3 bases and J shed 10 bases, with 8 bases lying between them. The CDR3 consists of 11 residues. CDR3 in DNA: TGTGCCAGCAGCCAGGGCTTAGCGCAGTATTTT. Its translation is CASSQGLAQYF.

This clone came up a few times. CDR3 sequence: CASIQGNNQPQHF. For the CDR3, the DNA is TGTGCCAGCATACAGGGAAACAATCAGCCCCAGCATTTT. The chain combines TRBV28 with TRBJ1-5; tentative D call: TRBD1 (6 bases). The germline V and J ends were trimmed by 7 bases and 3 bases, with 10 bases remaining between them. This CDR3 comprises 13 residues. Germline V gene data show CDR1 as MDHEN and CDR2 as SYDVKM.

This sequence joins TRBV3-1 (or the pseudogene TRBV3-2) and TRBJ1-1; D is uncertain. V lost 0 bases, J lost 0 bases, and 17 bases lay in between. Germline-derived CDR1 and CDR2 are LGHDT and YNNKEL (reference sequence). The CDR3 is 18 amino acids. The DNA for the CDR3 is TGTGCCAGCAGCCAAGAACCCATCTTACGGGGAATGAACACTGAAGCTTTCTTT. Translating it yields CASSQEPILRGMNTEAFF.

CDR3 in DNA: TGCGCCAGCAGTGTGACGCGGGAGGGCTGGGGTTATGGCTACACCTTC. Its protein is CASSVTREGWGYGYTF. The J gene is TRBJ1-2, the V gene TRBV10-2; D is ambiguous. V was pared by 4 bases and J by 5 bases, with 20 bases between. CDR1 WSHSY and CDR2 SAAADI come from the germline V gene. CDR3 length equals 16 residues.

The chain recombines TRBV28 with TRBJ2-2; possibly TRBD2 for D (6 bases). Germline loops: CDR1 MDHEN, CDR2 SYDVKM. The V end lost 6 bases, the J end lost 6 bases, and 11 bases lay between the germline ends. CDR3 length: 13 residues. The CDR3 protein is CASRGTLPGELFF. CDR3 coding DNA: TGTGCCAGCAGGGGGACTTTGCCCGGGGAGCTGTTTTTT.

The V gene is TRBV9, the J gene TRBJ2-1; D perhaps matches TRBD2 (6 bases). CDR1 SGDLS and CDR2 YYNGEE come from the germline V gene. Trimming took 2 bases from V and 0 from J, leaving 15 bases between them. The CDR3 spans 17 residues. CDR3 region: CASSVHRGLLSYNEQFF. CDR3 DNA sequence: TGTGCCAGCAGCGTTCATAGGGGACTTCTCTCCTACAATGAGCAGTTCTTC.

Turning to this clone: One end of the junction varies from germline; a read error may be responsible. This rearrangement joins TRBV7-8 to TRBJ1-6; tentative D call: TRBD1 (5 bases). Germline assignment: CDR1 SGHVS and CDR2 FQNEAQ. The CDR3 covers 18 residues. CDR3 in amino acids: CASSLNRAGGAYDSPLHF. The DNA of the CDR3 is TGTGCCAGCAGCTTGAATCGGGCAGGTGGGGCCTATGATTCACCCCTCCACTTT.

A remark on this clone: A junction boundary mismatches the germline segment, possibly from a read error. The V gene is TRBV7-2, the J gene TRBJ2-5, with D perhaps matching TRBD2 (5 bases). The CDR3 runs 14 residues. Germline assignment: CDR1 SGHTA and CDR2 FQGNSA. The CDR3 sequence is CASSLGRGEVNQYF. In DNA, the CDR3 is TGTGCCAGCAGTTTAGGCCGGGGAGAGGTGAACCAGTACTTC.

The chain has TRBV2 and TRBJ2-5; D not certain. The V and J ends lost 7 bases and 2 bases respectively, with 8 bases between them. CDR1 is SNHLY, CDR2 FYNNEI, per germline. The CDR3 consists of 12 residues. For the CDR3, the DNA is TGTGCCAGCATGAAGCCGCAAGAGACCCAGTACTTC. Protein sequence: CASMKPQETQYF.

The V gene is TRBV7-9, the J gene TRBJ1-3; D gene ambiguous. The CDR3 runs 14 residues. In germline, CDR1 is SEHNR, CDR2 FQNEAQ (reference sequence). V was cut by 5 bases and J by 2 bases, with 10 bases left in between. DNA of the CDR3: TGTGCCAGCAGCGCCATGAGGGCTGGAAACACCATATATTTT. As protein: CASSAMRAGNTIYF. The complete variable domain, with remaining parts taken from reference TRBV7-9 and TRBJ1-3, reads DTGVSQNPRHKITKRGQNVTFRCDPISEHNRLYWYRQTLGQGPEFLTYFQNEAQLEKSRLLSDRFSAERPKGSFSTLEIQRTEQGDSAMYLCASSAMRAGNTIYFGEGSWLTVV.

V and J are TRBV10-3 and TRBJ2-3; TRBD1 matches 12 bases. From germline, CDR1 is ENHRY and CDR2 SYGVKD. The CDR3 is 15 residues long. V shed 7 bases, J shed 4 bases, and the junction held 6 bases outside the gene matches. In DNA, the CDR3 is TGTGCCATCACCCCGGGACAGGGGGCTGCAGATACGCAGTATTTT. The encoded protein is CAITPGQGAADTQYF.

This chain links TRBV28 with TRBJ1-2; TRBD1 aligns across 7 bases. V was pared by 8 bases and J by 4 bases, with 1 base of the junction left unmatched. Germline loops: CDR1 MDHEN, CDR2 SYDVKM. The CDR3 has 11 residues. As DNA, the CDR3 is TGTGCCAGCGCAGGGGGCTATGGCTACACCTTC. It codes for CASAGGYGYTF.

The rearrangement uses TRBV4-3 and TRBJ2-3, with D possibly TRBD2 on 5 matching bases. The CDR3 loop spans 15 amino acids. Germline V gene lookup returns CDR1 LGHNA and CDR2 YSLEER. Trimming took 2 bases from V and 0 from J, leaving 9 bases between them. The CDR3 sequence: CASSQSGTSTDTQYF. Here the CDR3 DNA reads TGCGCCAGCAGCCAAAGCGGAACTAGCACAGATACGCAGTATTTT.

V is TRBV18 and J is TRBJ1-2; D is perhaps TRBD1 (6 bases). Germline CDR1 KGHSH, CDR2 LQKENI. CDR3 length: 14 residues. V shed 6 bases and J shed 5 bases, with 16 bases lying between them. CDR3 protein: CASSPAHREYGYTF. The CDR3 bases are TGTGCCAGCTCCCCCGCCCACAGGGAGTATGGCTACACCTTC.

This clone showed up just a few times. CDR3 region: CATSDGSGGTETQYF. The CDR3 DNA reads as TGTGCCACCAGTGATGGGTCAGGGGGGACGGAGACCCAGTACTTC. V usage is TRBV24-1 and J usage is TRBJ2-5; possibly TRBD1 for D (7 bases). V lost 3 bases and J 5 bases, leaving 15 bases between the germline ends. The germline V gene has CDR1 KGHDR and CDR2 SFDVKD. This CDR3 is built from 15 residues.